One TCR beta chain is described in this entry. The source of the sample is a study of blood T cell repertoires in COVID-19. Study background: Collection of acute and convalescent COVID-19 samples took place in the United States, Italy and Spain. PBMCs, B-cell-depleted T cells, or T cells were the source of the cDNA or gDNA that made up the material.

Original processing notes: Estimates of nucleated cell counts were drawn from the amplification of reference gene primers. Method: immunoSEQ multiplex PCR; TCRdb's copy keeps in-frame clones and lacks some. D and trimming come from the DNA, and the V and J calls and clone size come from that table. This sample has about 370,000 clones, with around 89% found just once. Per germline, CDR1 SGHNT and CDR2 YYREEE (reference sequence). This CDR3 is built from 14 residues. V trimming: 4 bases; J trimming: 4 bases; junction bases outside the gene matches: 7. One Seattle source followed patients from active infection through their disease course.

This clonotype originated in a woman aged 30 to 39 with COVID-19, enrolled during active disease. Sequencing used peripheral blood. The gene calls are TRBV5-4 and TRBJ2-5, with TRBD2 matching over 7 bases. The CDR3 DNA sequence: TGTGCCAGCAGCGGGGGGGGTAGCGGAGAGACCCAGTACTTC. Translated: CASSGGGSGETQYF.